This T cell receptor beta chain was documented in a study of neoadjuvant anti-PD-1 for oral cavity cancer. Overall study context: Around day 43, patients without progression received a fourth nivolumab dose before surgery.

This clone was observed a single time. The antigen is undetermined. The V gene lost 0 bases and the J gene lost 2 bases, with 10 bases spanning the gap. The CDR3 has 15 residues. Germline V gives CDR1 MNHEY, CDR2 SMNVEV (reference sequence). Study findings and constraints: Higher pretreatment blood Treg/Th17 ratios correlated with higher pretreatment blood and lower post-treatment tumor TCRbeta clonality. Post-nivolumab, blood T cell clonality was significantly elevated in non-responders.

Time point specified: after neoadjuvant nivolumab, at surgical resection. Libraries were prepared by immunoSEQ multiplex PCR; TCRdb keeps only in-frame clonotypes and omits some of them. The top ten clones hold 2.5% to 3% of a sample with 72,000 or so clones, approximately 87% of them seen once. The source material was PBMCs, sampled after nivolumab (anti-PD-1) treatment. The TCR comes from a person between 40 and 79 years old with oral cavity squamous cell carcinoma. This chain uses TRBV27 with TRBJ2-5; tentative D call: TRBD1 (5 bases). The CDR3: CASSLSWTKQETQYF. The CDR3 DNA reads as TGTGCCAGCAGTTTATCCTGGACAAAACAAGAGACCCAGTACTTC.